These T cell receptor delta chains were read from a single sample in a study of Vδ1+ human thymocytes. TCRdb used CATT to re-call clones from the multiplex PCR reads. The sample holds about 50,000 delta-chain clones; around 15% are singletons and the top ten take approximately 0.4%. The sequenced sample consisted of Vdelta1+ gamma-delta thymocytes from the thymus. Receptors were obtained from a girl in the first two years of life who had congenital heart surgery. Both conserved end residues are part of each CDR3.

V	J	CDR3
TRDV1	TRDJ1	CALGEGPTTPYALTDKLIF
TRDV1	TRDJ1	CALGENRLPGGYRYTDKLIF
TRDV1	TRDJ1	CALGEQTGRGDLYTDKLIF
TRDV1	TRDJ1	CALGELVPFLGGYGAELIF
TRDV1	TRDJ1	CALGPYPRAGGYGGYTDKLIF
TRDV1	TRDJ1	CALGELGFYATLGYCRSDKLIF
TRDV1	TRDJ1	CALGGNKVGGGHLDAKLIF
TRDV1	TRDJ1	CALGEGLTAHYWGIRGADKLIF
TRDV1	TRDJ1	CALGERDLLGDTPYTDKLIF
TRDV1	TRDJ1	CALGERPSPRTGGYGVTDKLIF
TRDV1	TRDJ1	CALGEGLGAGTGTWYTDKLIF
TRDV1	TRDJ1	CALGDILIQFPNSLSTGGSASDKLIF
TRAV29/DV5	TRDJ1	CAASAESEGVYTDKLIF
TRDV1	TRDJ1	CALGAGSLRDWGTFQYTDKLIF
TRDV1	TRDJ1	CALGALQARTDKLIF
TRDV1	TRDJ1	CALGKLSYLYTDKLIF
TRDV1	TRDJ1	CALAAFHWGIHKLIF
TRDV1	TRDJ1	CALGELSIFPTRTGSRADKLIF
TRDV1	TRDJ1	CALGERWSSLLTHTGGLTDKLIF
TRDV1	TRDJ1	CALGGSPRGPYTDKLIF
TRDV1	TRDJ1	CALGCYDATGGRLKSYTDKLIF
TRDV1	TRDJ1	CALGEPAFLILGDTRADKLIF
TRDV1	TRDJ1	CAFGESFTPGGYEGKLIF
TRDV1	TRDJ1	CALGELVGASRGDKLIF